The 7 T cell receptor beta chains given below trace back to one sample, sequenced in a study of graft-versus-host responses after intestinal transplantation (dated by TCRdb to the early 2020s). These receptors have no known antigen. This specimen's time point label, per the study, means: cells obtained before transplantation from donor or recipient. Library generation was performed with the immunoSEQ multiplex PCR assay. This immuneACCESS table, as held by TCRdb, lists in-frame sequences with V and J called but not all clones. Of the missing ones, under half trace to an unresolved V gene in checked studies; the others have no known cause. Within this sample are tens of thousands of clones, with approximately 96% of them counted one time only. The ten top clones hold around 0.57% of the sample. Here the sequenced sample was unstimulated CD8+ T cells sorted from spleen or lymph node cells, taken before intestinal transplant. All receptors derive from a human donor who received an intestinal transplant.

This chain uses TRBV28 with TRBJ2-1; D unresolved. Trimming shortened V by 6 bases and J by 1 base, and 16 bases separated the two germline ends. CDR3 length equals 16 residues. From germline, CDR1 is MDHEN and CDR2 SYDVKM. CDR3 sequence (DNA): TGTGCCAGCAGCCCGAATGACTCTGGGTCCTACAATGAGCAGTTCTTC. It is translated as CASSPNDSGSYNEQFF.

The chain employs TRBV13 and TRBJ1-3; D gene unclear. CDR3 length equals 14 residues. V dropped 3 bases and J dropped 2 bases, with 8 bases sitting between them. Germline CDR1 is PRHDT and CDR2 is FYEKMQ (reference sequence). Here the CDR3 reads CASSFRPPGNTIYF. The CDR3 DNA reads as TGTGCCAGCAGCTTCAGGCCACCTGGAAACACCATATATTTT. The full variable domain, completed using reference TRBV13 and TRBJ1-3, is AAGVIQSPRHLIKEKRETATLKCYPIPRHDTVYWYQQGPGQDPQFLISFYEKMQSDKGSIPDRFSAQQFSDYHSELNMSSLELGDSALYFCASSFRPPGNTIYFGEGSWLTVV.

This clone has just one count. This sequence joins TRBV7-8 and TRBJ1-5; D gene ambiguous. V was cut by 4 bases and J by 4 bases, with 14 bases left in between. Germline assignment: CDR1 SGHVS and CDR2 FQNEAQ. CDR3 size: 15 residues. CDR3 in amino acids: CASSYLPRRNQPQHF. CDR3 in DNA: TGTGCCAGCAGCTACCTCCCGCGCCGGAATCAGCCCCAGCATTTT.

The DNA for the CDR3 is TGCGCCAGCAGCTTGGGTCAGCGGGCGTACTACGAGCAGTACTTC. This gives the protein CASSLGQRAYYEQYF. The chain recombines TRBV5-1 with TRBJ2-7, with a possible D match to TRBD2 (6 bases). This CDR3 is 15 amino acids long. V was shortened by 0 bases and J by 3 bases, with 13 bases between the two germline ends. The germline gives CDR1 SGHRS, CDR2 YFSETQ.

The chain is built from TRBV4-1 and TRBJ1-1, with D perhaps TRBD1 (5 bases). V lost 8 bases and J 4 bases, leaving 14 bases between the germline ends. This CDR3 comprises 13 residues. The germline V gene has CDR1 MGHRA and CDR2 YSYEKL. CDR3 DNA sequence: TGCGCCAGCGCCAAATTCAGGGTCACTGAAGCTTTCTTT. Translated: CASAKFRVTEAFF.

V is TRBV10-3 and J is TRBJ1-2, with D unclear. There are 13 residues in the CDR3. CDR1 is ENHRY, CDR2 SYGVKD, per germline. V was pared by 0 bases and J by 3 bases, with 5 bases between. The CDR3 nucleotides are TGTGCCATCAGTGAGTCAAGTGACTATGGCTACACCTTC. This translates into CAISESSDYGYTF.

The chain is built from TRBV21-1 and TRBJ2-5. TRBV21-1 is termed a pseudogene. The CDR3 loop spans 14 amino acids. The CDR3: CASSTLTGRETQYF. The CDR3 region has the DNA TGTGCCAGCAGCACACTAACAGGGAGGGAGACCCAGTACTTC.